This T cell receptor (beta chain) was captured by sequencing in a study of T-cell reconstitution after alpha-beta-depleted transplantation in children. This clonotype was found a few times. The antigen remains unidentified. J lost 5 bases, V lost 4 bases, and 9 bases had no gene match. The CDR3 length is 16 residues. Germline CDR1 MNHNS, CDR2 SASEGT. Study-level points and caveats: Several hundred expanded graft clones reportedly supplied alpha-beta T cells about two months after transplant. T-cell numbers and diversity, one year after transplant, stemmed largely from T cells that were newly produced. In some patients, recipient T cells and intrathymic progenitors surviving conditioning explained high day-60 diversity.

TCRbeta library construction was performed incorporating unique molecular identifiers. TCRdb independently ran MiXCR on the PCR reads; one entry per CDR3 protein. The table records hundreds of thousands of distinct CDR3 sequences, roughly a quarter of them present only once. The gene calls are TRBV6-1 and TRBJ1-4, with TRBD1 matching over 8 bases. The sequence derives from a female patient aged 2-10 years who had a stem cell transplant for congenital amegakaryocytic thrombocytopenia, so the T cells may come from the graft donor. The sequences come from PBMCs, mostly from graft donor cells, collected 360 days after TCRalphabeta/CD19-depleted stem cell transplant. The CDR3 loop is CASSGDRGGENEKLFF. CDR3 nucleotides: TGTGCCAGCAGTGGAGACAGGGGAGGTGAGAATGAAAAACTGTTTTTT.